A single sample gave rise to the 17 T cell receptor beta chains below, sequenced in a study of blood T cell repertoires in COVID-19. Repertoires were generated with immunoSEQ multiplex PCR, while TCRdb's copy carries only in-frame clones and drops some. The sample lists about 430,000 clones, 85% to 90% occurring once. The sample was PBMCs or T cells enriched from blood (not recorded which). The receptors originated from a man under 40 who had recovered from COVID-19.

The chain links TRBV28 to TRBJ2-4; 7 bases are a match to TRBD1. V lost 5 bases and J lost 6; bases outside the gene matches: 7. The CDR3 extends over 14 amino acids. Germline CDR1 reads MDHEN; CDR2 reads SYDVKM. DNA for the CDR3: TGTGCCAGCAGTCTCCGACAGGGTACAAACATTCAGTACTTC. It encodes CASSLRQGTNIQYF.

The rearrangement links TRBV7-9 to TRBJ2-1; TRBD2 matches at 8 bases. With V trimmed by 5 bases and J by 2 bases, 11 bases remained unmatched. The CDR3 contains 17 residues. Per germline, CDR1 SEHNR and CDR2 FQNEAQ (reference sequence). The CDR3 DNA follows: TGTGCCAGCAGCCCACCGGCGGGAGGATTACCCTACAATGAGCAGTTCTTC. Translation gives CASSPPAGGLPYNEQFF.

The rearrangement links TRBV14 to TRBJ1-1; D gene unclear. The length of the CDR3 is 12 residues. Germline assignment: CDR1 SGHDN and CDR2 FVKESK. Trimming took off 1 base at V and 7 bases at J, with 7 bases between the two ends. CDR3 in amino acids: CASSQVLYEAFF. For the CDR3, the DNA is TGTGCCAGCAGCCAAGTATTGTATGAAGCTTTCTTT.

V and J are TRBV12-3 or TRBV12-4 and TRBJ1-6, with D unresolved. The CDR3 contains 12 residues. V was shortened by 2 bases and J by 10 bases, with 6 bases between the two germline ends. In nucleotides, the CDR3 is TGTGCCAGCAGTTTACTAGTATCACCCCTCCACTTT. It codes for CASSLLVSPLHF.

Only a few counts were recorded for this clone. The chain uses TRBV28 and TRBJ2-6; 14 bases align to TRBD2. V shed 10 bases and J 3 bases; nucleotides not matched to a gene: 8. There are 17 residues in the CDR3. Germline V gene data show CDR1 as MDHEN and CDR2 as SYDVKM. The CDR3 DNA reads TGTGCCACCTCGGGACTAGCGGGAGTAGGTGGGGCCAACGTCCTGACTTTC. Protein product: CATSGLAGVGGANVLTF.

With regard to this clone: The sample holds other DNA sequences that translate to the same CDR3. The V and J genes are TRBV11-2 and TRBJ2-1; TRBD2 agrees at 8 bases. The CDR3 loop spans 16 amino acids. V dropped 1 base and J dropped 0; count of bases not matched to a gene: 2. The germline gives CDR1 SGHAT, CDR2 FQNNGV. The CDR3 DNA follows: TGTGCCAGCAGCTTAGCGGGGGGGGGCTCCTACAATGAGCAGTTCTTC. Protein: CASSLAGGGSYNEQFF.

The genes are TRBV7-2 and TRBJ1-1; TRBD1 matches 8 bases. V trimming: 3 bases; J trimming: 6 bases; junction bases outside the gene matches: 6. Per the germline V gene, CDR1 is SGHTA and CDR2 is FQGNSA. This CDR3 comprises 14 residues. The DNA for the CDR3 is TGTGCCAGCAGCTTGGCCGGGACAGGTGCTGAAGCTTTCTTT. It encodes CASSLAGTGAEAFF.

In the case of this clone: Other nucleotide sequences from this sample produce the same CDR3. The chain has TRBV18 and TRBJ2-3, with D tentatively TRBD1 (5 bases). Germline V gives CDR1 KGHSH, CDR2 LQKENI. V was pared by 0 bases and J by 4 bases, with 8 bases between. CDR3 size: 14 residues. CDR3 protein: CASSPPAGPDTQYF. CDR3 in DNA: TGTGCCAGCTCACCACCAGCAGGGCCAGATACGCAGTATTTT. Variable domain in full (rest from reference TRBV18 and TRBJ2-3): NAGVMQNPRHLVRRRGQEARLRCSPMKGHSHVYWYRQLPEEGLKFMVYLQKENIIDESGMPKERFSAEFPKEGPSILRIQQVVRGDSAAYFCASSPPAGPDTQYFGPGTRLTVL.

The chain carries TRBV28 and TRBJ1-1; possible D gene TRBD1, 6 bases. The germline CDR1 and CDR2 sequences are MDHEN and SYDVKM. This CDR3 region has 14 residues. The V end lost 5 bases, the J end lost 3 bases, and 13 bases lay between the germline ends. The CDR3: CASSEGGLDTEAFF. CDR3 sequence (DNA): TGTGCCAGCAGTGAGGGGGGGCTGGACACTGAAGCTTTCTTT.

V usage is TRBV28 and J usage is TRBJ2-1, with 7 bases aligning to TRBD2. The length of the CDR3 is 18 residues. V shed 5 bases, J shed 4 bases, and the junction held 17 bases outside the gene matches. Germline V gene sequence: CDR1 MDHEN, CDR2 SYDVKM. The CDR3 coding sequence is TGTGCCAGCAGTCTTGTTTCCCGCGGACTAGTCCCTTACAATGAGCAGTTCTTC. This gives the protein CASSLVSRGLVPYNEQFF.

The chain is built from TRBV5-1 and TRBJ2-2; maybe TRBD2 (6 bases). V lost 0 bases and J lost 5, with 14 bases in between. Per the germline V gene, CDR1 is SGHRS and CDR2 is YFSETQ. CDR3 length equals 16 residues. The CDR3 sequence: CASSLDRLARTGELFF. CDR3 in DNA: TGCGCCAGCAGCTTGGATAGGCTAGCGAGAACCGGGGAGCTGTTTTTT.

This chain joins TRBV29-1 and TRBJ2-1, with unresolved D. Germline V gives CDR1 SQVTM, CDR2 ANQGSEA. The CDR3 runs to 15 residues. V lost 3 bases, J lost 0 bases, and 12 bases lay in between. CDR3 bases: TGCAGCGTTGACCCCGACTCGAGCTCCTACAATGAGCAGTTCTTC. This sequence encodes CSVDPDSSSYNEQFF.

This clone has just one count. The chain has TRBV3-1 (or the pseudogene TRBV3-2) and TRBJ1-1; 8 nucleotides match TRBD1. The CDR3 runs 13 residues. Germline values: CDR1 LGHDT, CDR2 YNNKEL (reference sequence). V was pared by 6 bases and J by 6 bases, with 6 bases of the junction left unmatched. The CDR3 DNA is TGTGCCAGCAGTCCAGGGGGCGAGGCTGAAGCTTTCTTT. Its protein is CASSPGGEAEAFF.

The chain is built from TRBV18 and TRBJ2-5; D is perhaps TRBD1 (6 bases). Germline assignment: CDR1 KGHSH and CDR2 LQKENI. V dropped 2 bases and J dropped 3 bases, with 7 bases sitting between them. The CDR3 spans 13 residues. CDR3 region: CASSPNREETQYF. The CDR3 nucleotides read TGTGCCAGCTCACCAAACAGGGAAGAGACCCAGTACTTC.

In regard to this clone: At the DNA level, this CDR3 is encoded by other sequences in the same sample as well. The chain combines TRBV27 with TRBJ1-1; D might be TRBD1 (5 bases). The germline gives CDR1 MNHEY, CDR2 SMNVEV (reference sequence). The CDR3 contains 13 residues. The ends were cut back, 2 bases at V and 5 bases at J, with 9 bases in the middle. CDR3: CASSLGGGTEAFF. The CDR3 DNA reads TGTGCCAGCAGTTTAGGGGGAGGAACTGAAGCTTTCTTT.

The chain employs TRBV10-3 and TRBJ1-1, with 9 positions matching TRBD1. The junction had 4 bases not matched to a gene; V was cut back by 9 bases and J by 2 bases. In germline, CDR1 is ENHRY, CDR2 SYGVKD. The CDR3 is 13 residues long. The CDR3, as DNA: TGTGCCATGGGACAGGGAGGTAACACTGAAGCTTTCTTT. Its protein is CAMGQGGNTEAFF.

The rearrangement links TRBV5-1 to TRBJ2-4; TRBD1 is a possible D gene (5 bases). V was clipped by 0 bases and J by 5 bases, with 9 bases between them. The CDR3 length is 14 residues. Germline V CDR1 and CDR2: SGHRS, YFSETQ. CDR3 nucleotides: TGCGCCAGCAGCTTGGAACCAGGGCAAAACATTCAGTACTTC. Protein product: CASSLEPGQNIQYF.